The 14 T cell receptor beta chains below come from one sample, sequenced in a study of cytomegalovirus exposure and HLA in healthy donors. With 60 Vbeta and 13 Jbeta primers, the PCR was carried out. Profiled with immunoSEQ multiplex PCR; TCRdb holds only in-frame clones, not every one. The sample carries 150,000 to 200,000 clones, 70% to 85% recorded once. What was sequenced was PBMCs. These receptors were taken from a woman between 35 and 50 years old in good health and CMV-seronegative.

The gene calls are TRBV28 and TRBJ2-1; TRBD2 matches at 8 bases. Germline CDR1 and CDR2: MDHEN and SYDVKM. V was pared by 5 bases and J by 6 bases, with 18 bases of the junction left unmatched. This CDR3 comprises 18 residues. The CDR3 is CASSDTGKLLAGFNEQFF. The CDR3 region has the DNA TGTGCCAGCAGTGATACAGGGAAATTATTAGCGGGATTCAATGAGCAGTTCTTC.

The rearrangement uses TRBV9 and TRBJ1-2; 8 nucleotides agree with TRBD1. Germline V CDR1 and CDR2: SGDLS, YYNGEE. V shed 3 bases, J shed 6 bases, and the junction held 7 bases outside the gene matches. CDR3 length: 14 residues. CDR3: CASSEDPTGDGYTF. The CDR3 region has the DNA TGTGCCAGCAGCGAGGACCCGACAGGGGATGGCTACACCTTC.

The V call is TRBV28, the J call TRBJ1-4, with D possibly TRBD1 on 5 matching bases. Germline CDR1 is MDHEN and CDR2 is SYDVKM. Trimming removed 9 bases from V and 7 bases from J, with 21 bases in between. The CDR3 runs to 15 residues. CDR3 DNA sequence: TGTGCCAGTGGGGATCGGCTGGCCGGGGGTGAAAAACTGTTTTTT. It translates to CASGDRLAGGEKLFF. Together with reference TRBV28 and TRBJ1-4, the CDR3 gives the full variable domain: DVKVTQSSRYLVKRTGEKVFLECVQDMDHENMFWYRQDPGLGLRLIYFSYDVKMKEKGDIPEGYSVSREKKERFSLILESASTNQTSMYLCASGDRLAGGEKLFFGSGTQLSVL.

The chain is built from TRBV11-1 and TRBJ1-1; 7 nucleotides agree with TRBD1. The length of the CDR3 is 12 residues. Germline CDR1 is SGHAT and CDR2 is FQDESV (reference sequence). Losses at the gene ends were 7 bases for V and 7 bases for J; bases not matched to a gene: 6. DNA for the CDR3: TGTGCCAGCACCAGACGGGACAGTGAAGCTTTCTTT. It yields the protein CASTRRDSEAFF.

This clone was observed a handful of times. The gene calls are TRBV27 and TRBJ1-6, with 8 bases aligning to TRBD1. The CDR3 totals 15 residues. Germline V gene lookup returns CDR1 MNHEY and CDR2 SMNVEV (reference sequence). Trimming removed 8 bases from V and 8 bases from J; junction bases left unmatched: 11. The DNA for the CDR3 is TGTGCCAGCGGCCACAGGGGGGTGGGTTATTCACCCCTCCACTTT. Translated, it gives CASGHRGVGYSPLHF.

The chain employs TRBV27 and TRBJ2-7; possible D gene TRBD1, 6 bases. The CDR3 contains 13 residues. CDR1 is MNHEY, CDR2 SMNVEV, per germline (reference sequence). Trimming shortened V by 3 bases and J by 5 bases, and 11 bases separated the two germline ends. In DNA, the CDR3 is TGTGCCAGCAGTTTGTTCAGGGGCGACGAGCAGTACTTC. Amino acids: CASSLFRGDEQYF.

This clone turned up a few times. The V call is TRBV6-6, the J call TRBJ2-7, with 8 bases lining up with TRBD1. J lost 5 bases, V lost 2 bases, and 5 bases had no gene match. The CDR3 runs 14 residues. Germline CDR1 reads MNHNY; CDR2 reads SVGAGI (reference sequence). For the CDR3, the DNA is TGTGCCAGCAGTTACCCCGGACAGGGTGACGAGCAGTACTTC. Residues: CASSYPGQGDEQYF.

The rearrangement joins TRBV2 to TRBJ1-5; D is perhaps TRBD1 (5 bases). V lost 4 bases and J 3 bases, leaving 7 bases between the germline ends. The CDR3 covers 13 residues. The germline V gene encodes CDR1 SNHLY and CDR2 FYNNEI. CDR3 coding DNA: TGTGCCAGCAGTGGACAGCTCAATCAGCCCCAGCATTTT. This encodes CASSGQLNQPQHF.

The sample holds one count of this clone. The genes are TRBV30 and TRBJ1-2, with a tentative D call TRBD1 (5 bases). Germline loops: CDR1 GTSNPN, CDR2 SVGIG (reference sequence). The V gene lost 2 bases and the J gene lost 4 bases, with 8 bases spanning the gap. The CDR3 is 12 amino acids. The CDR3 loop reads CAWSSGIYGYTF. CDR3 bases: TGTGCCTGGAGTTCAGGGATCTATGGCTACACCTTC.

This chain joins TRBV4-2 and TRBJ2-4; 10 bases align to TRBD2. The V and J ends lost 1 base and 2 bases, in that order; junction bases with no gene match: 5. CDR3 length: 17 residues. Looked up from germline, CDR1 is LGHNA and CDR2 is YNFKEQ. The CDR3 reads CASSQGAGGPTKNIQYF. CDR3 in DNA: TGTGCCAGCAGCCAAGGAGCGGGAGGGCCGACCAAAAACATTCAGTACTTC.

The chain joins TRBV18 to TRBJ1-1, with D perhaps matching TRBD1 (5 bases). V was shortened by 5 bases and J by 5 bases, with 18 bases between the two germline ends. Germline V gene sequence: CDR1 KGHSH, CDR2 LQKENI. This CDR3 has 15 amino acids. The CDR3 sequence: CASSDRQGRITEAFF. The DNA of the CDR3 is TGTGCCAGCTCAGATCGGCAGGGTAGGATAACTGAAGCTTTCTTT.

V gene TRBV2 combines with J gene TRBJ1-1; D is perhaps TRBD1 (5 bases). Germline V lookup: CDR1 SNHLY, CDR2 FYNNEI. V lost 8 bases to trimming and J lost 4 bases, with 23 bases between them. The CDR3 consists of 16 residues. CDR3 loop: CASVPGAGSWVTEAFF. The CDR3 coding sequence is TGTGCCAGCGTTCCCGGGGCGGGGAGTTGGGTCACTGAAGCTTTCTTT.

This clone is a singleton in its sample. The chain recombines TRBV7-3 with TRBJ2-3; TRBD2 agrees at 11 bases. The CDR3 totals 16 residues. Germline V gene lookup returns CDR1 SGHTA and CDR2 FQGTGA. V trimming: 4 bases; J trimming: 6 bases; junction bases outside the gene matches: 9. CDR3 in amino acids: CASSSTGTSGLDTQYF. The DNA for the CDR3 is TGTGCCAGCAGCTCCACCGGGACTAGCGGTTTGGATACGCAGTATTTT.

The CDR3 is CASSSPTGAKNIQYF. DNA of the CDR3: TGTGCCAGCAGCTCCCCGACAGGGGCCAAAAACATTCAGTACTTC. The rearrangement joins TRBV7-9 to TRBJ2-4, with 7 bases matching TRBD1. This CDR3 comprises 15 residues. V shed 4 bases and J 1 base; nucleotides not matched to a gene: 4. CDR1 and CDR2 (germline): SEHNR, FQNEAQ (reference sequence).